Listed here are 17 T cell receptor beta chains from one sample, sequenced in a study of T-cell reconstitution after alpha-beta-depleted transplantation in children. As it was prepared, the TCRbeta library received unique molecular identifiers. TCRdb re-derived calls from the PCR reads in MiXCR, one entry per CDR3 protein. The sample has hundreds of thousands of distinct CDR3 sequences, roughly 25% seen once. Sequenced material: PBMCs, mostly from graft donor cells, taken 360 days after TCRalphabeta/CD19-depleted stem cell transplant. Every receptor here comes from a female patient between 2 and 15 years old who had a stem cell transplant for congenital amegakaryocytic thrombocytopenia, so the T cells may come from the graft donor.

J is TRBJ2-1 and V is TRBV4-3; a weak D match, TRBD2 (6 bases). CDR1 is LGHNA and CDR2 is YSLEER in the germline V gene. V shed 0 bases and J shed 9 bases, with 21 bases lying between them. This CDR3 comprises 17 residues. The CDR3 nucleotides read TGCGCCAGCAGCCAAGAAGTTTCGCGGGGCCTCTCCGCTGAGCAGTTCTTC. Translation gives CASSQEVSRGLSAEQFF.

This clonotype was observed a handful of times. The gene calls are TRBV7-6 and TRBJ2-2; D possibly matches TRBD1 or TRBD2 (5 bases each). The germline V gene encodes CDR1 SGHVS and CDR2 FNYEAQ. The CDR3 has 15 residues. Trimming shortened V by 8 bases and J by 1 base, and 14 bases separated the two germline ends. CDR3 in DNA: TGTGCCAGCCAGGCAGGGAGCCTGAACACCGGGGAGCTGTTTTTT. It encodes CASQAGSLNTGELFF.

This clonotype has only a few counts. The V call is TRBV28, the J call TRBJ1-1; D is possibly TRBD1 (5 bases). This CDR3 region has 15 residues. V was shortened by 5 bases and J by 7 bases, with 20 bases between the two germline ends. The germline gives CDR1 MDHEN, CDR2 SYDVKM. This chain's CDR3 is CASSPRQTLAHEAFF. The CDR3 DNA is TGTGCCAGCAGTCCCCGACAGACCCTGGCCCATGAAGCTTTCTTT.

Ten or more counts support this clonotype. J is TRBJ2-7 and V is TRBV29-1; 7 bases align to TRBD1. Germline values: CDR1 SQVTM, CDR2 ANQGSEA. The CDR3 consists of 13 residues. The junction had 4 bases not matched to a gene; V was cut back by 4 bases and J by 1 base. CDR3 DNA sequence: TGCAGCGTTGGACAGGGTGTATCCTACGAGCAGTACTTC. This gives the protein CSVGQGVSYEQYF.

This clonotype has more than one count but fewer than ten. The V and J genes are TRBV12-5 and TRBJ2-2; no definite D call. The length of the CDR3 is 13 residues. Per germline, CDR1 LGHNT and CDR2 FRNRAP. V lost 5 bases and J 5 bases, leaving 9 bases between the germline ends. The CDR3 DNA sequence: TGTGCTAGTGGTACCCGCGCGACCGGGGAGCTGTTTTTT. Translated, it gives CASGTRATGELFF.

This clonotype has just a few counts. The rearrangement uses TRBV13 and TRBJ2-3; 8 bases match TRBD1. Trimming took 3 bases from V and 1 from J; bases not matched to a gene: 3. The V gene's germline CDR1 is PRHDT and CDR2 FYEKMQ (reference sequence). The CDR3 totals 15 residues. The CDR3 loop is CASSLGTGRTDTQYF. The CDR3 nucleotides read TGTGCCAGCAGCTTGGGGACAGGTCGCACAGATACGCAGTATTTT.

This clonotype was observed a handful of times. V and J are TRBV6-1 and TRBJ1-1; 7 nucleotides match TRBD1. The V gene's germline CDR1 is MNHNS and CDR2 SASEGT. The CDR3 totals 13 residues. With 6 bases clipped from V and 2 bases from J, the junction kept 3 bases outside the gene matches. CDR3 coding DNA: TGTGCCAGCAGCCGACAGGGAAACACTGAAGCTTTCTTT. It encodes CASSRQGNTEAFF.

This clonotype appeared a few times. This sequence joins TRBV24-1 and TRBJ2-3, with TRBD2 matching 12 bases. The CDR3 is made up of 16 amino acids. Per the germline V gene, CDR1 is KGHDR and CDR2 is SFDVKD. Germline trimming cut 4 bases from V and 4 bases from J; bases unmatched to any gene: 5. CDR3 nucleotide sequence: TGTGCCACCAGTGACCTCACTAGCGGGAGGTCAGATACGCAGTATTTT. Translating gives CATSDLTSGRSDTQYF.

In this sample, this clonotype turned up a few times. V usage is TRBV6-5 and J usage is TRBJ2-6; 7 bases align to TRBD2. The junction had 0 bases not matched to a gene; V was cut back by 4 bases and J by 0 bases. This CDR3 spans 15 amino acids. Germline CDR1 reads MNHEY; CDR2 reads SVGAGI. The CDR3 DNA reads as TGTGCCAGCAGTTGGGGGGGCTCTGGGGCCAACGTCCTGACTTTC. Residues: CASSWGGSGANVLTF.

Turning to this clonotype: Since no conserved phenylalanine or tryptophan closes the CDR3, a read error is the likely cause. This chain uses TRBV5-1 with TRBJ1-1; D gene unclear. Trimming cost V 0 bases and J 3 bases, with 9 bases left between them. Germline lookup yields CDR1 SGHRS and CDR2 YFSETQ. The CDR3 has 14 residues. The CDR3 loop is CASSLEVAYTEAFC. Written as DNA, the CDR3 is TGCGCCAGCAGCTTGGAGGTTGCATACACTGAAGCTTTCTGT.

V and J are TRBV20-1 and TRBJ1-1; TRBD1 agrees at 10 bases. Germline V CDR1 and CDR2: DFQATT, SNEGSKA (reference sequence). The trim removed 3 bases at V and 6 bases at J, leaving 13 bases unmatched. The CDR3 consists of 16 residues. The CDR3 loop reads CSASAVGQGGWSEAFF. CDR3 nucleotides: TGCAGTGCTAGTGCGGTCGGACAGGGGGGTTGGTCTGAAGCTTTCTTT.

This clonotype was detected only a few times. The rearrangement uses TRBV12-3 or TRBV12-4 and TRBJ2-7, with D perhaps TRBD2 (5 bases). V gave up 6 bases and J gave up 5 bases, with 23 bases separating them. There are 16 residues in the CDR3. The chain's CDR3 is CASSQIGLGPGDEQYF. CDR3 DNA: TGTGCCAGCAGCCAAATCGGTTTGGGTCCCGGGGACGAGCAGTACTTC.

This clonotype turned up a few times. This rearrangement joins TRBV12-3 or TRBV12-4 to TRBJ2-5; D uncertain. Trimming shortened V by 2 bases and J by 4 bases, and 8 bases separated the two germline ends. This CDR3 spans 13 amino acids. The CDR3 region has the DNA TGTGCCAGCAGTTTAAGTTCCTCAGAGACCCAGTACTTC. Encoded protein: CASSLSSSETQYF.

The CDR3 loop reads CASSQEQLQTYEQYF. The CDR3 nucleotides are TGCGCCAGCAGCCAAGAGCAGCTACAAACCTACGAGCAGTACTTC. The chain couples TRBV4-1 to TRBJ2-7, with D unresolved. The CDR3 runs to 15 residues. Germline V gene lookup returns CDR1 MGHRA and CDR2 YSYEKL. Between the trimmed V and J ends, which lost 0 bases and 2 bases, there was a span of 11 bases.

CDR3 amino acids: CASSLSTEAFF. DNA for the CDR3: TGTGCCAGCAGTTTGAGTACTGAAGCTTTCTTT. The J gene is TRBJ1-1, the V gene TRBV28, with unresolved D. Germline assignment: CDR1 MDHEN and CDR2 SYDVKM. The CDR3 spans 11 residues. Trimming left V 3 bases short and J 5 bases short, with 4 bases between. The full variable domain, rest sourced from reference TRBV28 and TRBJ1-1, is DVKVTQSSRYLVKRTGEKVFLECVQDMDHENMFWYRQDPGLGLRLIYFSYDVKMKEKGDIPEGYSVSREKKERFSLILESASTNQTSMYLCASSLSTEAFFGQGTRLTVV.

The genes are TRBV5-1 and TRBJ2-5, with TRBD2 matching over 11 bases. In germline, CDR1 is SGHRS, CDR2 YFSETQ. After removal of 2 bases from V and 2 bases from J, the junction contained 8 bases not matched to a gene. This CDR3 contains 17 residues. The CDR3 coding sequence is TGCGCCAGCAGCTTAACGTCTTTAGCGGGAGGGCAAGAGACCCAGTACTTC. It yields the protein CASSLTSLAGGQETQYF.

This clonotype was counted only a few times. V gene TRBV4-1 combines with J gene TRBJ1-2, with D perhaps TRBD1 (5 bases). The CDR3 sequence is 15 residues long. Trimming stripped 0 bases from V and 1 base from J, with 9 bases between. Germline lookup yields CDR1 MGHRA and CDR2 YSYEKL. CDR3 nucleotides: TGCGCCAGCAGCCAAGACCTCAGGGTTAACTATGGCTACACCTTC. Translating gives CASSQDLRVNYGYTF.